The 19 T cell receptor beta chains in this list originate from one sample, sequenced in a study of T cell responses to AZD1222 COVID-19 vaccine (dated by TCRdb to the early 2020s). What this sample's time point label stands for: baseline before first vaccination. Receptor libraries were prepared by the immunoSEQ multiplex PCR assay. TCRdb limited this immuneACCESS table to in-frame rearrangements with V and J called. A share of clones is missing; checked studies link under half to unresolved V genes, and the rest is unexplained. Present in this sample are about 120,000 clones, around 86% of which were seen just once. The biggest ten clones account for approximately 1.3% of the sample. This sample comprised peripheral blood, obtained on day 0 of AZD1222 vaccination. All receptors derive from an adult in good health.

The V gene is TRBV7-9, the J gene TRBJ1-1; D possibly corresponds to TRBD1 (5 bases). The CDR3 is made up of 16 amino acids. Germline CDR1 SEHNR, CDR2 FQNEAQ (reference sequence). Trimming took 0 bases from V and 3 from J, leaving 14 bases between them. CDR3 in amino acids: CASSLALGDWDTEAFF. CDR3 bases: TGTGCCAGCAGCTTAGCATTGGGGGATTGGGACACTGAAGCTTTCTTT.

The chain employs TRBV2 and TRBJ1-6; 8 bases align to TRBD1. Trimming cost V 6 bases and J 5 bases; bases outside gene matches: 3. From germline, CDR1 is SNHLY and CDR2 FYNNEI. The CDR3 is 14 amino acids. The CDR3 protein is CASSRDRNNSPLHF. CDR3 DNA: TGTGCCAGCAGCCGGGACAGGAATAATTCACCCCTCCACTTT. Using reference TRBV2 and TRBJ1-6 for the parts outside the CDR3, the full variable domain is EPEVTQTPSHQVTQMGQEVILRCVPISNHLYFYWYRQILGQKVEFLVSFYNNEISEKSEIFDDQFSVERPDGSNFTLKIRSTKLEDSAMYFCASSRDRNNSPLHFGNGTRLTVT.

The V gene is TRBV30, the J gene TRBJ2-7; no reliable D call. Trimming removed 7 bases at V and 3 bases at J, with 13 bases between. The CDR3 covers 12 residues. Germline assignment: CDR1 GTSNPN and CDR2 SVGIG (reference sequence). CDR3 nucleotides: TGTGCCTCCTCGCGGAAGGGCTACGAGCAGTACTTC. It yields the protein CASSRKGYEQYF.

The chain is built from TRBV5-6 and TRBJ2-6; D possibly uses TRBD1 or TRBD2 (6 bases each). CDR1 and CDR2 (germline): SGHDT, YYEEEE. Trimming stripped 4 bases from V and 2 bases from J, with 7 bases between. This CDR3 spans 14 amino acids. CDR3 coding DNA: TGTGCCAGCAGCCGGGGGCCTGGGGCCAACGTCCTGACTTTC. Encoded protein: CASSRGPGANVLTF.

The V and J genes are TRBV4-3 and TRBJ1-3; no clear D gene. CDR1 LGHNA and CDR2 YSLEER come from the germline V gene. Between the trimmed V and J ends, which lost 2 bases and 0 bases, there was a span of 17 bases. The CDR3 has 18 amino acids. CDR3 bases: TGCGCCAGCAGCCAAAGGGCCCTAGGGTGGGACTCTGGAAACACCATATATTTT. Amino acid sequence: CASSQRALGWDSGNTIYF.

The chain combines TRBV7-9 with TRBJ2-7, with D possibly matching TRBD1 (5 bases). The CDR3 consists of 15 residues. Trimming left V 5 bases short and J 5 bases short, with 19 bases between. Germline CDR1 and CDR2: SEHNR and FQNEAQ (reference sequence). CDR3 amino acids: CASSVRGANVDEQYF. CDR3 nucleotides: TGTGCCAGCAGCGTCCGTGGGGCCAACGTCGACGAGCAGTACTTC.

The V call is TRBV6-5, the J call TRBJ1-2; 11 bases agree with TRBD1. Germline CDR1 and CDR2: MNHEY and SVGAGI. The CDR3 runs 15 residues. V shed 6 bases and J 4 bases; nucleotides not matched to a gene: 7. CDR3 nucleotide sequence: TGTGCCAGCAGGGCCGAGGGGACAGGGGGCTATGGCTACACCTTC. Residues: CASRAEGTGGYGYTF.

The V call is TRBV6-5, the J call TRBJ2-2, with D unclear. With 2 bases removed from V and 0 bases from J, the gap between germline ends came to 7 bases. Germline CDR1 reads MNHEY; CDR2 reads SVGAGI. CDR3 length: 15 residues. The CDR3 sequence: CASSYTYTNTGELFF. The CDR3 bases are TGTGCCAGCAGTTACACCTACACGAACACCGGGGAGCTGTTTTTT.

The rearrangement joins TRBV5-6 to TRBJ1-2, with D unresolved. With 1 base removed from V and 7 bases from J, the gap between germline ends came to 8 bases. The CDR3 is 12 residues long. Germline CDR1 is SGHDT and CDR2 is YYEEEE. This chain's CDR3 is CASSLYGSGYTF. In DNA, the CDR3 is TGTGCCAGCAGCTTGTACGGGTCTGGCTACACCTTC. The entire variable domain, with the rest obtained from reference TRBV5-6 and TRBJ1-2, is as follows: DAGVTQSPTHLIKTRGQQVTLRCSPKSGHDTVSWYQQALGQGPQFIFQYYEEEERQRGNFPDRFSGHQFPNYSSELNVNALLLGDSALYLCASSLYGSGYTFGSGTRLTVV.

The DNA of the CDR3 is TGTGCCAGCAGATTCCCGACAGGAAAGGGGGTCTACAATGAGCAGTTCTTC. Amino acids: CASRFPTGKGVYNEQFF. The V call is TRBV2, the J call TRBJ2-1; TRBD1 is a possible D gene (6 bases). This CDR3 is built from 17 residues. Trimming took 6 bases from V and 3 from J, leaving 21 bases between them. Germline V gene sequence: CDR1 SNHLY, CDR2 FYNNEI.

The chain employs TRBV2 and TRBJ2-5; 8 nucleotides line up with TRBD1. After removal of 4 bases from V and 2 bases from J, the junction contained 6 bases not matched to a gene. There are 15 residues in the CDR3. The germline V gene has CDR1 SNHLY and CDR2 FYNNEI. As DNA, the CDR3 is TGTGCCAGCAGTGTGCGGACAGGGATACAAGAGACCCAGTACTTC. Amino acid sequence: CASSVRTGIQETQYF.

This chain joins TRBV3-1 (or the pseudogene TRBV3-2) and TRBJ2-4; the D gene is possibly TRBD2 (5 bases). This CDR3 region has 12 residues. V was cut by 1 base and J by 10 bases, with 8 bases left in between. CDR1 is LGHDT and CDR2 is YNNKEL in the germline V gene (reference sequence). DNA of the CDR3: TGTGCCAGCAGCCAAGTACGGGGAATTCAGTACTTC. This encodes CASSQVRGIQYF.

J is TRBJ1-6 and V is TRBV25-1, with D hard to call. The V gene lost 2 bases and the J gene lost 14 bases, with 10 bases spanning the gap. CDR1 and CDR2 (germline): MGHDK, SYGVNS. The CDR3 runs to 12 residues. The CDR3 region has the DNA TGTGCCAGCAGTGAAGGACCCGGAGCCCTCCACTTT. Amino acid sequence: CASSEGPGALHF.

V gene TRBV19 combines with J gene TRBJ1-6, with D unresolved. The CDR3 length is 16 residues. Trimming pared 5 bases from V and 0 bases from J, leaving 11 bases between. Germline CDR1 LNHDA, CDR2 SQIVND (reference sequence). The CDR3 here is CASSSNPSSYNSPLHF. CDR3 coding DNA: TGTGCCAGTAGTTCTAACCCGAGCTCCTATAATTCACCCCTCCACTTT.

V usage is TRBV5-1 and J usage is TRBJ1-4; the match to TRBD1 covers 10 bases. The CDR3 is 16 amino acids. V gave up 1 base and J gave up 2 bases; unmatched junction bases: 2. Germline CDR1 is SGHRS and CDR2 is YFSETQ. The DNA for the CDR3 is TGCGCCAGCAGCTTGATGGGACAGGGGACTAATGAAAAACTGTTTTTT. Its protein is CASSLMGQGTNEKLFF.

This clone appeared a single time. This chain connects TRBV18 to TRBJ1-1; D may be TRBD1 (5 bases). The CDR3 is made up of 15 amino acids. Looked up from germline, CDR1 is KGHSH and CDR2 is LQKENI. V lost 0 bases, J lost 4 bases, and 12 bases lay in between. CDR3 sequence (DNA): TGTGCCAGCTCACCACCGCTCGGCAGGGTCACTGAAGCTTTCTTT. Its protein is CASSPPLGRVTEAFF.

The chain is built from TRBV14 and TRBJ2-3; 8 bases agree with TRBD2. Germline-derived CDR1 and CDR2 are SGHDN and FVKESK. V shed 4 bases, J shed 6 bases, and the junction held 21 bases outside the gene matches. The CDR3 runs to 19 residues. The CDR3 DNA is TGTGCCAGCAGCCGAGAGTGGGGTAGCGGGGTCTATCCGGGGGATACGCAGTATTTT. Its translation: CASSREWGSGVYPGDTQYF.

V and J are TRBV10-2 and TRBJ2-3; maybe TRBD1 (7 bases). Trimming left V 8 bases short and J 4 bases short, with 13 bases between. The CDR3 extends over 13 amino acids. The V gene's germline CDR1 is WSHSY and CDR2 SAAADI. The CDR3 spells CASLTGEADTQYF. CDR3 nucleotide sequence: TGCGCCAGCCTCACAGGGGAGGCAGATACGCAGTATTTT.

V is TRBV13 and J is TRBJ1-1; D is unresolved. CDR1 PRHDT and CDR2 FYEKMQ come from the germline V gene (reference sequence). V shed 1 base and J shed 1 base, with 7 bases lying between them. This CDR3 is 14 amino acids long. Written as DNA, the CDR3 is TGTGCCAGCAGCTTAGTGGCATCGAACACTGAAGCTTTCTTT. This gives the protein CASSLVASNTEAFF.